A selection of T cell receptor beta chains follows, all from one sample in a study of cytomegalovirus exposure and HLA in healthy donors. Using immunoSEQ multiplex PCR, the repertoire was profiled, and TCRdb retains in-frame clones only, with some absent. Here the sample spans about 110,000 clones, 77% being singletons. Sequencing input: PBMCs. These receptors originate from a male donor in good health and CMV-seronegative. Each CDR3 is given with its conserved first and last residue. Each record gives: V gene, clone size, D gene, J gene, CDR3 DNA, CDR3 protein. D genes are given only for firm matches. Expanded clones are given a class, and other clones once, few, many or no size at all.

TRBV7-9	-	-	TRBJ1-4	TGTGCCAGCAGCCTCGGACAGACCGAGAATGAAAAACTGTTTTTT	CASSLGQTENEKLFF
TRBV4-1	few	-	TRBJ1-5	TGCGCCAGCAGCCAAGATGGGGGGATCGGCAATCAGCCCCAGCATTTT	CASSQDGGIGNQPQHF
TRBV2	once	-	TRBJ1-2	TGTGCCAGCGAAACAGGTTTTCCCGGCTACACCTTC	CASETGFPGYTF
TRBV30	-	TRBD2	TRBJ2-1	TGTGCCTCCCCGCTAGCGGGAGGGCTCTACAATGAGCAGTTCTTC	CASPLAGGLYNEQFF
TRBV5-4	-	-	TRBJ2-7	TGTGCCAGCAGCTTGACTGATACCTACGAGCAGTACTTC	CASSLTDTYEQYF
TRBV27	-	TRBD1	TRBJ1-5	TGTGCCAGCAGTTTAATAGGGACAGCGCCCCAGCATTTT	CASSLIGTAPQHF
TRBV25-1	-	-	TRBJ1-2	TGTGCCAGCAGTGGTAGGAGGTATGGCTACACCTTC	CASSGRRYGYTF
TRBV7-2	-	-	TRBJ1-5	TGTGCCAGCAGCTCCTCAGGGCAGAAAAATCAGCCCCAGCATTTT	CASSSSGQKNQPQHF
TRBV19	-	TRBD2	TRBJ2-7	TGTGCCAGTAGTTTCACTAGCGGGGGAACCTACGAGCAGTACTTC	CASSFTSGGTYEQYF
TRBV7-2	-	TRBD1	TRBJ2-3	TGTGCCAGCAGCCCGCAAGGACAGGGTTCCGATACGCAGTATTTT	CASSPQGQGSDTQYF
TRBV14	once	-	TRBJ1-5	TGTGCCAGCAGCCAGAGCTCGGGGAATCAGCCCCAGCATTTT	CASSQSSGNQPQHF
TRBV15	-	-	TRBJ1-3	TGTGCCACACAAGAGGCCTCTGGAAACACCATATATTTT	CATQEASGNTIYF
TRBV27	few	TRBD1	TRBJ1-1	TGTGCCAGCAGTTCAAACCCGGGACAGGGGAACACTGAAGCTTTCTTT	CASSSNPGQGNTEAFF
TRBV11-2	once	-	TRBJ2-1	TGTGCCAGCAGCTCCATGACAGAATACAATGAGCAGTTCTTC	CASSSMTEYNEQFF
TRBV5-1	-	TRBD2	TRBJ2-1	TGCGCCAGCAGCTTAACCGGGAGGCAGGGAAATGAGCAGTTCTTC	CASSLTGRQGNEQFF
TRBV18	-	TRBD1	TRBJ1-4	TGTGCCAGCTCACCACCCGGGACAGCCTACAATGAAAAACTGTTTTTT	CASSPPGTAYNEKLFF
TRBV15	-	TRBD2	TRBJ2-1	TGTGCCACCAGCAGAGGTTCTAGCGGGGGGAATGAGCAGTTCTTC	CATSRGSSGGNEQFF
TRBV5-4	-	TRBD2	TRBJ2-5	TGTGCCAGCAGCTTCAGCGGGAGGTTAGAGACCCAGTACTTC	CASSFSGRLETQYF
TRBV6-5	-	TRBD2	TRBJ2-1	TGTGCCAGCAAACCAGCGGGAGTTTATGAGCAGTTCTTC	CASKPAGVYEQFF
TRBV5-1	-	-	TRBJ2-5	TGCGCCAGCAGCTTGGGGGAGCTTCCAGGTCGTGGGTACTTC	CASSLGELPGRGYF
TRBV10-3	-	TRBD1	TRBJ2-1	TGTGCCATCAGTGACCGGGACAGGGGGCATGAGCAGTTCTTC	CAISDRDRGHEQFF
TRBV6-5	-	TRBD1	TRBJ2-7	TGTGCCAGCAGAAGACAGGGACGATCTTACGAGCAGTACTTC	CASRRQGRSYEQYF
TRBV10-1	-	-	TRBJ2-6	TGCGCCAGCAGTGATCCCAACTCTGGGGCCAACGTCCTGACTTTC	CASSDPNSGANVLTF
TRBV18	-	TRBD1	TRBJ2-7	TGTGCCAGCTCCCCCAGACAGGGGGCGTCCTACGAGCAGTACTTC	CASSPRQGASYEQYF
TRBV7-3	-	TRBD2	TRBJ2-3	TGTGCCAGCAGTCCTAGCGGGGCCACAGATACGCAGTATTTT	CASSPSGATDTQYF
TRBV18	few	TRBD1	TRBJ2-5	TGTGCCAGCTCACAGGGACAGGTAAAAGAGACCCAGTACTTC	CASSQGQVKETQYF
TRBV19	once	TRBD2	TRBJ2-7	TGTGCCAGTACCCTGGCCGGAGGCGGGAGGGCAGGGGAGCAGTACTTC	CASTLAGGGRAGEQYF
TRBV21-1	-	-	TRBJ1-5	TGTGCCAGCATATCAGGACAGGGAAGCAATCAGCCCCAGCATTTT	CASISGQGSNQPQHF
TRBV10-2	-	-	TRBJ2-7	TGCGCCAGCAGCGCGTCAGGGGCGACCTACGAGCAGTACTTC	CASSASGATYEQYF
TRBV7-9	-	-	TRBJ2-7	TGTGCCAGCAGCTTAGCACACTCCTACGAGCAGTACTTC	CASSLAHSYEQYF
TRBV5-4	-	TRBD2	TRBJ2-7	TGTGCCAGCAGCTTGTCGGCTAGCGGGAGGGTGGGCGAGCAGTACTTC	CASSLSASGRVGEQYF
TRBV5-4	-	TRBD1	TRBJ2-1	TGTGCCAGCAGCTTGGCACAGGGGTTTTACAATGAGCAGTTCTTC	CASSLAQGFYNEQFF
TRBV4-2	-	TRBD1	TRBJ1-5	TGTGCCAGCAGCCAAGTTGACGGGACAGGGTATCAGCCCCAGCATTTT	CASSQVDGTGYQPQHF
TRBV7-2	-	-	TRBJ2-7	TGTGCCAGCAGCTTAGACAGAACTCCTTCCTACGAGCAGTACTTC	CASSLDRTPSYEQYF
TRBV27	few	TRBD2	TRBJ2-1	TGTGCCAGCACCACCCTGAATGGACTAGCGGGAGAAAATGAGCAGTTCTTC	CASTTLNGLAGENEQFF